This TCR beta chain was profiled in a study of blood T cells in healthy people across ages. The authors ran a second PCR of about 7 to 11 cycles using a sample-barcoded 5' primer and a J-beta primer mix. Every cDNA molecule bore a tag from a template-switch adaptor containing 12 random nucleotides. MiXCR was run by TCRdb on the 5' RACE reads, yielding one entry per CDR3 protein. The sample holds hundreds of thousands of distinct CDR3 sequences, 22% seen once. Regarding this clonotype: Its matching antigen is unknown.

Study findings and constraints: TCR beta diversity correlated strongly with naive T cell percentage. Estimated diversity that came from one million T cells was considered an underestimate.

This CDR3 is built from 12 residues. V dropped 3 bases and J dropped 2 bases, with 6 bases sitting between them. Per germline, CDR1 DFQATT and CDR2 SNEGSKA (reference sequence). Every donor provided roughly 10 milliliters of peripheral blood. Sequenced input: blood. The sequence was obtained from an older man in good health. The V call is TRBV20-1, the J call TRBJ2-3; TRBD2 might be the D (5 bases). CDR3: CSASGDTDTQYF. DNA for the CDR3: TGCAGTGCTAGCGGGGACACAGATACGCAGTATTTT.